This note documents a single TCR beta chain sequence. Using RNA transcripts as the source, TCR beta CDR3 regions were amplified. HTBI primers were the set used in a first-round RT-PCR of the TCR CDR3. A single record per CDR3 protein comes from TCRdb applying MiXCR to the multiplex PCR reads. The table lists around 240,000 distinct CDR3 sequences, about a sixth of them singletons. The data were obtained in a study of T cells in Graves' hyperthyroidism and ophthalmopathy. The V end lost 6 bases, the J end lost 10 bases, and 12 bases lay between the germline ends. The CDR3 covers 11 residues. Germline values: CDR1 MDHEN, CDR2 SYDVKM.

The rearrangement links TRBV28 to TRBJ1-1; maybe TRBD1 (6 bases). Material for sequencing was blood. The TCR originated in a woman under 30 with Graves' ophthalmopathy. CDR3 sequence reads: CASRYPGVAFF. Written as DNA, the CDR3 is TGTGCCAGCAGATATCCAGGGGTAGCTTTCTTT. The complete variable domain, with remaining parts taken from reference TRBV28 and TRBJ1-1, reads DVKVTQSSRYLVKRTGEKVFLECVQDMDHENMFWYRQDPGLGLRLIYFSYDVKMKEKGDIPEGYSVSREKKERFSLILESASTNQTSMYLCASRYPGVAFFGQGTRLTVV.